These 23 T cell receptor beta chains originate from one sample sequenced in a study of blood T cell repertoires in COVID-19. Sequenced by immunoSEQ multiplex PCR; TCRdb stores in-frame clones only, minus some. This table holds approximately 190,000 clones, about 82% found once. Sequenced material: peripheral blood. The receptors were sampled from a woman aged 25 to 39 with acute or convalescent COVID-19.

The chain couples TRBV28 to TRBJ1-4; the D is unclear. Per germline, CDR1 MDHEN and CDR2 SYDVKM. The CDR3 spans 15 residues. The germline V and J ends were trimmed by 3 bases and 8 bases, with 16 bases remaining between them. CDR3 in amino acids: CASSFNLGVREKLFF. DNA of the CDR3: TGTGCCAGCAGTTTTAATCTGGGTGTGAGGGAAAAACTGTTTTTT.

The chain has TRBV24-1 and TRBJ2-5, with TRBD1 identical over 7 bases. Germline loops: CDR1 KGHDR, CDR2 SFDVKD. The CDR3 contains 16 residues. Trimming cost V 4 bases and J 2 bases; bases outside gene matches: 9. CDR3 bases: TGTGCCACCAGTGACCCACGTCCGGGACAGCAAGAGACCCAGTACTTC. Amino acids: CATSDPRPGQQETQYF.

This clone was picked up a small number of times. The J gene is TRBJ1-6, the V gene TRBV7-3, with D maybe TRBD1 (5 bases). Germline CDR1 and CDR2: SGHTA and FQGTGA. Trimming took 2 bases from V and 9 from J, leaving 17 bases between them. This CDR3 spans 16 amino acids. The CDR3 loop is CASSLESGVLGSPLHF. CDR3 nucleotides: TGTGCCAGCAGCTTAGAGTCGGGGGTGCTAGGTTCACCCCTCCACTTT.

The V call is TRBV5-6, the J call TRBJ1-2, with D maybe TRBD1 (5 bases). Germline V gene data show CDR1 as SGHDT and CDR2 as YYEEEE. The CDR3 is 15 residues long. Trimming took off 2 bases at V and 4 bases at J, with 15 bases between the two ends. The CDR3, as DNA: TGTGCCAGCAGCTTCGTCCCGCAGGGTACCTATGGCTACACCTTC. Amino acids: CASSFVPQGTYGYTF. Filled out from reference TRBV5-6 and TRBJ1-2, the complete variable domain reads DAGVTQSPTHLIKTRGQQVTLRCSPKSGHDTVSWYQQALGQGPQFIFQYYEEEERQRGNFPDRFSGHQFPNYSSELNVNALLLGDSALYLCASSFVPQGTYGYTFGSGTRLTVV.

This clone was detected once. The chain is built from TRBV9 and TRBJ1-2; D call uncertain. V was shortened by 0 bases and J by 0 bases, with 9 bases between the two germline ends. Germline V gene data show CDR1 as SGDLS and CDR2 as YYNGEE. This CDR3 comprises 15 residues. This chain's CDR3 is CASSVEVTSNYGYTF. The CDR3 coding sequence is TGTGCCAGCAGCGTAGAAGTCACTTCTAACTATGGCTACACCTTC.

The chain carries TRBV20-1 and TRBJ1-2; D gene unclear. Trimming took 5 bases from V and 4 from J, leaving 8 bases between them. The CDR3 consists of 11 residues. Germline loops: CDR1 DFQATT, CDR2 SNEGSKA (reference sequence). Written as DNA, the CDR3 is TGCAGTGCTCCAGGAGGCTATGGCTACACCTTC. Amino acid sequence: CSAPGGYGYTF.

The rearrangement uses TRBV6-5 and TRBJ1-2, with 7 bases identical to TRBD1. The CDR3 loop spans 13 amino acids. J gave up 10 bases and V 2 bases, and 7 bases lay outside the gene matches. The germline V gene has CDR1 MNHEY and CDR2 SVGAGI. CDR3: CASSYPGTVHYTF. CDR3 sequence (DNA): TGTGCCAGCAGTTACCCCGGGACAGTCCACTACACCTTC.

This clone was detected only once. The CDR3 loop is CASRLGEGIYGYTF. CDR3 DNA sequence: TGTGCCAGCAGACTCGGGGAGGGTATATATGGCTACACCTTC. The genes are TRBV6-5 and TRBJ1-2; D unclear. V was clipped by 6 bases and J by 5 bases, with 16 bases between them. CDR3 length: 14 residues. Per germline, CDR1 MNHEY and CDR2 SVGAGI.

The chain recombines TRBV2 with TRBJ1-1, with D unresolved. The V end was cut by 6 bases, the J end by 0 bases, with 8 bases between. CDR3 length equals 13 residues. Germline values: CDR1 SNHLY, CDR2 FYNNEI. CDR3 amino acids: CASRLGMNTEAFF. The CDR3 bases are TGTGCCAGCAGACTAGGAATGAACACTGAAGCTTTCTTT.

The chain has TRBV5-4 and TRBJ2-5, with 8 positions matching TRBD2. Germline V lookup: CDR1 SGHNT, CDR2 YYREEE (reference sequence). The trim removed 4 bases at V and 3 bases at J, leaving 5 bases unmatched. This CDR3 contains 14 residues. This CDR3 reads CASSRGGSEETQYF. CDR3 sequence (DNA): TGTGCCAGCAGCCGGGGGGGTTCAGAAGAGACCCAGTACTTC.

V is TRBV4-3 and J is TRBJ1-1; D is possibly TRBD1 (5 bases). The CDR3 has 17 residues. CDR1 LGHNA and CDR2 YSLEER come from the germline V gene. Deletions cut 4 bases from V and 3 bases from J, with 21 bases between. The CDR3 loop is CASSRYLGGGGYTEAFF. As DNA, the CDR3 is TGCGCCAGCAGCCGATATTTGGGCGGGGGAGGGTACACTGAAGCTTTCTTT.

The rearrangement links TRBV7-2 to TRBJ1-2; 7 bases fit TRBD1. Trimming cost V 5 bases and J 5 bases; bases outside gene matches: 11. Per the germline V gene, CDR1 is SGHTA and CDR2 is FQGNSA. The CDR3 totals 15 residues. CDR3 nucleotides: TGTGCCAGCAGCGCTTATTCCGGGACAGCTTATGGCTACACCTTC. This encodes CASSAYSGTAYGYTF. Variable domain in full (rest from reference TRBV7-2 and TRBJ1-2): GAGVSQSPSNKVTEKGKDVELRCDPISGHTALYWYRQSLGQGLEFLIYFQGNSAPDKSGLPSDRFSAERTGGSVSTLTIQRTQQEDSAVYLCASSAYSGTAYGYTFGSGTRLTVV.

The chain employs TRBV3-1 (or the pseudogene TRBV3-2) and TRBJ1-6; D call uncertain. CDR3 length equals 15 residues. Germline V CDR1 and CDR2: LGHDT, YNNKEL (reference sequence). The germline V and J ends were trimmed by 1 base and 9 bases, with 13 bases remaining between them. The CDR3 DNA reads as TGTGCCAGCAGCCAAGGGACTCGGTTTTCTTCACCCCTCCACTTT. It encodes CASSQGTRFSSPLHF.

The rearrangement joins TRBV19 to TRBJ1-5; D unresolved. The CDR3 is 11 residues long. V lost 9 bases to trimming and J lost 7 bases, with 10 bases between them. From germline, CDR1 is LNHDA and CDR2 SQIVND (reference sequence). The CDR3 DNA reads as TGTGCCAGCGGGGTGAGACAGCCCCAGCATTTT. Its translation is CASGVRQPQHF.

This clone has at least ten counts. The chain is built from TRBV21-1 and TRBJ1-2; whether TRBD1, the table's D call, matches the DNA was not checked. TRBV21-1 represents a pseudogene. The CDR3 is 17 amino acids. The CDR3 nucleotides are TGTGCCAGCCCCAAAGGCGGACACAGGGGAAGTAACTATGGCTACACCTTC. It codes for CASPKGGHRGSNYGYTF.

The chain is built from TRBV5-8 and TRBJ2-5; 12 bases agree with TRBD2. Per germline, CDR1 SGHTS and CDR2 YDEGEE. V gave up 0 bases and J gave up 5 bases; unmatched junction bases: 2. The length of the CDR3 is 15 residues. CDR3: CASSLGTSGKETQYF. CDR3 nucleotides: TGTGCCAGCAGCTTGGGGACTAGCGGGAAGGAGACCCAGTACTTC.

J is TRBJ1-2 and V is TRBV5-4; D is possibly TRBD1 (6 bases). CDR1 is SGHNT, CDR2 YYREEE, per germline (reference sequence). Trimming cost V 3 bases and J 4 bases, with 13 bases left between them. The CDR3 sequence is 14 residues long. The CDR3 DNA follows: TGTGCCAGCAGCTCCTGGGGGCAAGTCTATGGCTACACCTTC. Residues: CASSSWGQVYGYTF.

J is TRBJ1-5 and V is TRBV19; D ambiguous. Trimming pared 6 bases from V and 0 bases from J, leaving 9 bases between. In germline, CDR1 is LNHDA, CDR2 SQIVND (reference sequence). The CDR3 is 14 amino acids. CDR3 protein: CASSKTISNQPQHF. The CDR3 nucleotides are TGTGCCAGTAGCAAAACAATTAGCAATCAGCCCCAGCATTTT.

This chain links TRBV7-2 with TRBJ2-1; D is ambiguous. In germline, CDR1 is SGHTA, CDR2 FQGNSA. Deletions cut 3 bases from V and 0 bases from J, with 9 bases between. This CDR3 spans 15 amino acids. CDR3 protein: CASSFQESSYNEQFF. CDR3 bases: TGTGCCAGCAGCTTCCAGGAAAGCTCCTACAATGAGCAGTTCTTC.

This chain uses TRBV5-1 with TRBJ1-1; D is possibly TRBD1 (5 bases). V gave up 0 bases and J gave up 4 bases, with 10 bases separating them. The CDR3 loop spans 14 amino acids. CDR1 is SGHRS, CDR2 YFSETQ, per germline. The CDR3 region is CASSLGGGSTEAFF. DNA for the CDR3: TGCGCCAGCAGCTTGGGTGGGGGGTCCACTGAAGCTTTCTTT.

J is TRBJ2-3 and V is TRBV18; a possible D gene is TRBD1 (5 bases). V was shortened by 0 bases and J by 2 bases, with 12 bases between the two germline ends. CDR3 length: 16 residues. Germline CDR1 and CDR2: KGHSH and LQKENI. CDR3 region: CASSPPVSGPTDTQYF. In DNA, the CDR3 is TGTGCCAGCTCACCACCGGTCTCAGGGCCCACAGATACGCAGTATTTT.

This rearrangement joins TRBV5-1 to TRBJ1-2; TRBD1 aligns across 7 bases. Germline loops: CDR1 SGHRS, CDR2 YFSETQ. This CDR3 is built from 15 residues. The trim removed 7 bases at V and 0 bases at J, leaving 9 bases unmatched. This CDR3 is CASHRGQESNYGYTF. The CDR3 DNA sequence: TGCGCCAGCCACCGCGGACAGGAATCTAACTATGGCTACACCTTC. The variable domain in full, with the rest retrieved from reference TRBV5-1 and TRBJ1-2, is KAGVTQTPRYLIKTRGQQVTLSCSPISGHRSVSWYQQTPGQGLQFLFEYFSETQRNKGNFPGRFSGRQFSNSRSEMNVSTLELGDSALYLCASHRGQESNYGYTFGSGTRLTVV.

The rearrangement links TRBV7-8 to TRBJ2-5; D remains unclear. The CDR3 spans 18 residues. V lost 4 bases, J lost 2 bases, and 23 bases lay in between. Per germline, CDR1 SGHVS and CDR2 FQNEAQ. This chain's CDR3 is CASSSVGSVSRFQETQYF. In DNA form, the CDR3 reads TGTGCCAGCAGCTCTGTGGGTTCTGTTTCTAGATTTCAAGAGACCCAGTACTTC.